This TCR beta chain originates from a study of CD8 T cells in Susac syndrome. CD8+ and CD4+ T cells from blood underwent TCR beta sequencing. This CDR3 has 20 amino acids. The V gene lost 0 bases and the J gene lost 5 bases, with 25 bases spanning the gap. CDR1 and CDR2 from the germline V gene are MGHRA and YSYEKL. The authors reverse transcribed 0.5 to 1 ug RNA with random hexamers. Amplification of the TCR beta CDR3 was carried out by immunoSEQ multiplex PCR, which spanned a total of 54 Vbeta and 13 Jbeta segments. One entry per CDR3 protein, called by TCRdb with MiXCR from the immunoSEQ multiplex PCR reads. The sample comprises about 400,000 distinct CDR3 sequences, 85% of which are singletons, and approximately 0.12% rests with the top ten.

What was sequenced was CD8+ T cells from PBMCs. The TCR comes from a human donor with multiple sclerosis. This chain joins TRBV4-1 and TRBJ2-2; D is perhaps TRBD1 (6 bases). The CDR3 DNA reads as TGCGCCAGCAGCCAAGAGAGGGGGATTACCTCTTCCTCTAGAACCGGGGAGCTGTTTTTT. Protein product: CASSQERGITSSSRTGELFF.